Below, 9 T cell receptor beta chains from the same sample are listed, as sequenced in a study of regulatory T cells in long-lasting Graves disease (dated by TCRdb to the early 2020s). The library was obtained by multiplex PCR. The reads were generated on an Illumina HiSeq 4000. TCR beta libraries were built with iRepertoire HTBI primers and Arm-PCR amplification of CDR3 regions. The raw public data were reprocessed by TCRdb itself: fastp quality trimming at Q25, MiXCR clonotype calling, in-frame beta chains only. CDR3 protein sequences are deduplicated, and each keeps its most common genes and DNA. This sample gives 300,000 to 500,000 distinct CDR3 sequences in total; less than 25% of them show up just once. In total, the top ten clones hold 20% to 25% of the sample. This sample's time point label indicates: persistent/refractory GD, antithyroid drugs over 5 years with positive TRAb. For both TCR sequencing and RNA sequencing, RNA was extracted from PBMCs in TRIzol.

The material was peripheral blood mononuclear cells (PBMCs), obtained when the disease was refractory, from a patient treated with antithyroid drugs. These TCRs come from a female donor with Graves disease.

A few counts support this clonotype. A much more abundant neighbour one base away suggests this may be a read error. The conserved phenylalanine or tryptophan is not found at the CDR3 terminus, so this likely reflects a read error. This chain connects TRBV18 to TRBJ2-5; D unclear. This CDR3 spans 13 amino acids. Germline V CDR1 and CDR2: KGHSH, LQKENI. V lost 3 bases and J lost 0, with 5 bases in between. CDR3 bases: TGTGCCAGCTCACCCCCGTACCAAGAGACCCAGTACTCC. Its translation: CASSPPYQETQYS.

This clonotype showed up just once. This sequence joins TRBV5-5 and TRBJ1-3; D gene unclear. The CDR3 has 15 amino acids. Germline V CDR1 and CDR2: SGHKS, YYEKEE (reference sequence). With 4 bases removed from V and 0 bases from J, the gap between germline ends came to 11 bases. CDR3 sequence: CASSRKGNSGNTIYF. In DNA, the CDR3 is TGTGCCAGCAGCCGGAAGGGAAACTCTGGAAACACCATATATTTT.

This sequence joins TRBV3-1 and TRBJ2-7, with 10 bases that match TRBD2. V dropped 0 bases and J dropped 2; count of bases not matched to a gene: 1. Germline loops: CDR1 LGHDT, CDR2 YNNKEL (reference sequence). This CDR3 has 15 residues. The CDR3 region is CASSQEGLATYEQYF. The CDR3 DNA sequence: TGTGCCAGCAGCCAAGAGGGACTAGCGACCTACGAGCAGTACTTC.

This clonotype was detected many times. The J gene is TRBJ2-5, the V gene TRBV28; 7 bases are shared with TRBD2. J lost 7 bases, V lost 8 bases, and 13 bases had no gene match. The CDR3 has 14 residues. Germline-derived CDR1 and CDR2 are MDHEN and SYDVKM. CDR3 region: CASRPLASGGTQYF. Written as DNA, the CDR3 is TGTGCCAGCCGCCCCCTAGCCTCGGGAGGGACCCAGTACTTC.

This clonotype was recorded at least ten times. The CDR3, as DNA: TGTGCCAGCAGCATACAGGGGGGCAACACTGAAGCTTTCTTT. Translation: CASSIQGGNTEAFF. J is TRBJ1-1 and V is TRBV7-3, with 8 bases matching TRBD1. The CDR3 loop spans 14 amino acids. Germline values: CDR1 SGHTA, CDR2 FQGTGA. Trimming took 5 bases from V and 2 from J; bases not matched to a gene: 4. Variable domain in full (rest from reference TRBV7-3 and TRBJ1-1): GAGVSQTPSNKVTEKGKYVELRCDPISGHTALYWYRQSLGQGPEFLIYFQGTGAADDSGLPNDRFFAVRPEGSVSTLKIQRTERGDSAVYLCASSIQGGNTEAFFGQGTRLTVV.

This rearrangement joins TRBV20-1 to TRBJ2-3; 8 bases line up with TRBD2. The germline CDR1 and CDR2 sequences are DFQATT and SNEGSKA (reference sequence). The trim removed 6 bases at V and 7 bases at J, leaving 9 bases unmatched. This CDR3 has 13 residues. The CDR3 sequence is CSAPGLGGNTQYF. CDR3 in DNA: TGCAGTGCGCCGGGACTAGGTGGGAATACGCAGTATTTT.

The chain links TRBV14 to TRBJ2-7; the match to TRBD1 covers 9 bases. CDR3 length equals 15 residues. Losses at the gene ends were 2 bases for V and 4 bases for J; bases not matched to a gene: 6. Germline loops: CDR1 SGHDN, CDR2 FVKESK. The CDR3 DNA is TGTGCCAGCAGCCAAACGACAGGGGGTTATTACGAGCAGTACTTC. Protein: CASSQTTGGYYEQYF.

This clonotype showed up many times. The chain employs TRBV28 and TRBJ1-1; D gene ambiguous. This CDR3 has 15 residues. V lost 5 bases and J lost 4, with 17 bases in between. Per germline, CDR1 MDHEN and CDR2 SYDVKM. The CDR3 region is CASSIPREGGTEAFF. DNA for the CDR3: TGTGCCAGCAGTATCCCACGGGAGGGAGGCACTGAAGCTTTCTTT.

The rearrangement uses TRBV7-9 and TRBJ2-2; no clear D. Germline V gives CDR1 SEHNR, CDR2 FQNEAQ (reference sequence). CDR3 length: 15 residues. V lost 2 bases to trimming and J lost 5 bases, with 12 bases between them. The CDR3 sequence is CASSLINGLTGELFF. CDR3 sequence (DNA): TGTGCCAGCAGCTTAATTAATGGTCTTACCGGGGAGCTGTTTTTT.